The 18 T cell receptor beta chains below all came from one sample that was sequenced in a study of shared clonotypes between healthy human individuals (dated by TCRdb to 2020 to 2022). Preparation of the library involved the immunoSEQ multiplex PCR assay. The table comes from immuneACCESS by way of TCRdb, which keeps in-frame sequences with V and J called. Part of the clones is missing from these tables; in studies checked, under half for an unresolved V gene and the rest for unknown reasons. Here the sample has under 2,500,000 clones; approximately 96% occur a single time. Together, the top ten hold roughly 0.13% of the sample. Sequencing input: naive CD4+ T cells sorted from blood. The cell subset or site label of this sample denotes: CD45RA+ positively selected. The receptors were sampled from a young man in good health.

The chain carries TRBV30 and TRBJ1-6; possible D gene TRBD1, 5 bases. V lost 0 bases, J lost 7 bases, and 10 bases lay in between. CDR3 length: 14 residues. The V gene's germline CDR1 is GTSNPN and CDR2 SVGIG (reference sequence). DNA of the CDR3: TGTGCCTGGAGTGTTCAGACAGCAAATTCACCCCTCCACTTT. It translates to CAWSVQTANSPLHF.

The J gene is TRBJ2-2, the V gene TRBV2; a possible D gene is TRBD2 (5 bases). Germline V CDR1 and CDR2: SNHLY, FYNNEI. Trimming stripped 6 bases from V and 5 bases from J, with 16 bases between. The CDR3 covers 15 residues. The CDR3, as DNA: TGTGCCAGCAGACTACTAGGGTTACAAACCGGGGAGCTGTTTTTT. It specifies CASRLLGLQTGELFF.

The genes are TRBV10-3 and TRBJ2-1; 7 bases map to TRBD2. The germline CDR1 and CDR2 sequences are ENHRY and SYGVKD. This CDR3 is 15 amino acids long. The junction had 10 bases not matched to a gene; V was cut back by 4 bases and J by 7 bases. The CDR3 sequence: CAISGHSGTGNEQFF. CDR3 DNA: TGTGCCATCAGTGGGCACAGCGGGACGGGAAATGAGCAGTTCTTC.

V is TRBV15 and J is TRBJ1-6, with D perhaps TRBD1 (6 bases). CDR3 length equals 18 residues. Trimming took 5 bases from V and 4 from J, leaving 21 bases between them. Germline-derived CDR1 and CDR2 are LNHNV and YYDKDF (reference sequence). The DNA of the CDR3 is TGTGCCACCAGCTCGGGGGCTGACGGGGGTCTTTATAATTCACCCCTCCACTTT. Its translation: CATSSGADGGLYNSPLHF.

The chain recombines TRBV7-9 with TRBJ2-1; the D gene could be TRBD1 or TRBD2 (7 bases each). This CDR3 contains 17 residues. The V gene's germline CDR1 is SEHNR and CDR2 FQNEAQ (reference sequence). V was pared by 5 bases and J by 1 base, with 18 bases between. CDR3 loop: CASSLRGGVGSYNEQFF. The CDR3 nucleotides read TGTGCCAGCAGCCTCAGGGGGGGTGTAGGGTCCTACAATGAGCAGTTCTTC.

The CDR3 is CASSTQTGEQYF. CDR3 nucleotide sequence: TGTGCCAGCAGCACTCAGACAGGGGAGCAGTACTTC. V usage is TRBV7-9 and J usage is TRBJ2-7, with 7 bases fitting TRBD1. CDR3 size: 12 residues. J was trimmed by 7 bases and V by 5 bases; bases with no gene match: 5. From germline, CDR1 is SEHNR and CDR2 FQNEAQ (reference sequence).

CDR3 amino acids: CASSYSYPEGTEAFF. Here the CDR3 DNA reads TGTGCCAGCAGTTACTCGTACCCCGAGGGCACTGAAGCTTTCTTT. The chain combines TRBV6-6 with TRBJ1-1, with D hard to call. Per germline, CDR1 MNHNY and CDR2 SVGAGI (reference sequence). The CDR3 has 15 residues. V was pared by 0 bases and J by 4 bases, with 12 bases between.

CDR3 loop: CASSPALLGLADNEQFF. The CDR3 coding sequence is TGCGCCAGCAGCCCTGCCCTCCTTGGACTAGCGGACAATGAGCAGTTCTTC. This chain joins TRBV4-3 and TRBJ2-1; 10 bases fit TRBD2. The CDR3 spans 17 residues. Germline-derived CDR1 and CDR2 are LGHNA and YSLEER. The trim removed 4 bases at V and 5 bases at J, leaving 11 bases unmatched.

A word on this clone: This CDR3 is also generated by other DNA sequences in the sample. The genes are TRBV5-4 and TRBJ2-1; 9 bases match TRBD2. Germline lookup yields CDR1 SGHNT and CDR2 YYREEE (reference sequence). The J segment lost 2 bases and the V segment lost 0 bases, leaving 0 bases of the junction unmatched. The CDR3 totals 15 residues. This CDR3 is CASSLASGAYNEQFF. CDR3 DNA sequence: TGTGCCAGCAGCTTGGCTAGCGGGGCCTACAATGAGCAGTTCTTC.

Details on this clone: The sample has other DNA sequences that encode this CDR3 too. The chain is built from TRBV4-1 and TRBJ1-4; unclear D gene. The CDR3 spans 13 residues. The ends were cut back, 0 bases at V and 8 bases at J, with 7 bases in the middle. CDR1 MGHRA and CDR2 YSYEKL come from the germline V gene. As DNA, the CDR3 is TGCGCCAGCAGCCAAGATTTCGGGGAAAAACTGTTTTTT. Its protein product is CASSQDFGEKLFF.

J is TRBJ2-2 and V is TRBV6-6; unclear D gene. With 8 bases removed from V and 10 bases from J, the gap between germline ends came to 11 bases. The CDR3 has 11 amino acids. Per the germline V gene, CDR1 is MNHNY and CDR2 is SVGAGI (reference sequence). The DNA for the CDR3 is TGTGCCAGCTCATGGAATACGGAGCTGTTTTTT. Amino acids: CASSWNTELFF.

The V call is TRBV5-1, the J call TRBJ2-1; D is uncertain. This CDR3 spans 12 amino acids. Between the trimmed V and J ends, which lost 4 bases and 8 bases, there was a span of 10 bases. Germline loops: CDR1 SGHRS, CDR2 YFSETQ. Here the CDR3 DNA reads TGCGCCAGCAGCCCCGGCCCGCATGAGCAGTTCTTC. Amino acids: CASSPGPHEQFF.

This sequence joins TRBV2 and TRBJ2-7, with D perhaps matching TRBD1 or TRBD2 (5 bases each). Between the trimmed V and J ends, which lost 4 bases and 7 bases, there was a span of 11 bases. The CDR3 sequence is 12 residues long. Germline V gives CDR1 SNHLY, CDR2 FYNNEI. CDR3 region: CASSGDAREQYF. CDR3 DNA sequence: TGTGCCAGCAGTGGGGACGCACGTGAGCAGTACTTC.

The V and J genes are TRBV19 and TRBJ1-2; D is unclear. The CDR3 contains 14 residues. V shed 7 bases and J shed 2 bases, with 14 bases lying between them. The germline V gene has CDR1 LNHDA and CDR2 SQIVND (reference sequence). In DNA form, the CDR3 reads TGTGCCAGTATTTACTCCGGGAGCAACTATGGCTACACCTTC. It translates to CASIYSGSNYGYTF.

The chain combines TRBV4-2 with TRBJ2-5; unclear D gene. Germline CDR1 and CDR2: LGHNA and YNFKEQ. This CDR3 comprises 12 residues. V dropped 5 bases and J dropped 5 bases, with 9 bases sitting between them. The CDR3 sequence: CASSTETETQYF. As DNA, the CDR3 is TGTGCCAGCAGCACCGAGACGGAGACCCAGTACTTC.

This clone occurred once. This same CDR3 is encoded by further DNA sequences in the sample. The V gene is TRBV5-1, the J gene TRBJ2-3; D remains ambiguous. CDR1 is SGHRS and CDR2 is YFSETQ in the germline V gene. The V and J ends lost 2 bases and 0 bases respectively, with 7 bases between them. The CDR3 has 14 amino acids. CDR3 region: CASSFRSSTDTQYF. CDR3 DNA: TGCGCCAGCAGCTTTCGGAGTAGCACAGATACGCAGTATTTT. Combining the CDR3 with reference TRBV5-1 and TRBJ2-3 gives the whole variable domain KAGVTQTPRYLIKTRGQQVTLSCSPISGHRSVSWYQQTPGQGLQFLFEYFSETQRNKGNFPGRFSGRQFSNSRSEMNVSTLELGDSALYLCASSFRSSTDTQYFGPGTRLTVL.

This rearrangement joins TRBV7-8 to TRBJ2-7, with 8 bases that match TRBD2. Germline assignment: CDR1 SGHVS and CDR2 FQNEAQ. The CDR3 covers 16 residues. V shed 1 base and J 0 bases; nucleotides not matched to a gene: 5. The CDR3 nucleotides are TGTGCCAGCAGCTTAGGTGGGCTAGCGGGCTCCTACGAGCAGTACTTC. It yields the protein CASSLGGLAGSYEQYF.

This clone was seen only once. This chain connects TRBV12-2 to TRBJ2-7; the DNA was not used to check the table's D call, TRBD2. TRBV12-2 is a pseudogene locus. This CDR3 contains 13 residues. This CDR3 reads CASRGLAGGAQYF. The CDR3 DNA follows: TGTGCAAGTCGCGGGCTAGCGGGAGGCGCGCAGTACTTC.